The present T cell receptor beta chain was sequenced within a study of T cells after yellow fever vaccination. Study conclusions and caveats: Abundant clonotypes from the bulk population could get into FACS-sorted repertoires as contaminants.

TCRdb re-called the 5' RACE reads with MiXCR, one entry per CDR3 protein. The sample yields over 250,000 distinct CDR3 sequences, over 4% seen once. This clonotype was picked up many times. The antigen is not known. The clonotype comes from a man between 18 and 29 years old who received the YFV17D yellow fever vaccine. The input for sequencing was PBMCs, taken 5 days after the yellow fever booster vaccination.

DNA of the CDR3: TGCGCCAGCAGCTTCGTCCCAGACAATGAGCAGTTCTTC. It is translated as CASSFVPDNEQFF. V gene TRBV5-1 combines with J gene TRBJ2-1; D not certain. The CDR3 is 13 residues long. Trimming shortened V by 2 bases and J by 5 bases, and 8 bases separated the two germline ends. Looked up from germline, CDR1 is SGHRS and CDR2 is YFSETQ.